Below are 31 T cell receptor beta chains sequenced from a single sample in a study of human T cells and chemical hapten exposure. The authors' total RNA extraction used unfractionated whole blood. Via MiXCR, TCRdb re-called the 5' RACE reads, giving one row per CDR3 protein. Of 120,000 to 150,000 distinct CDR3 sequences in the sample, 4.1% were seen once. The receptors originated from a female donor in good health.

This clonotype was counted a few times. The chain employs TRBV20-1 and TRBJ2-3; 7 nucleotides align to TRBD1. V lost 4 bases to trimming and J lost 2 bases; unmatched junction nucleotides: 6. Germline V CDR1 and CDR2: DFQATT, SNEGSKA (reference sequence). The CDR3 runs 14 residues. The CDR3 sequence: CSANRGGDTDTQYF. Written as DNA, the CDR3 is TGCAGTGCTAACAGGGGTGGGGACACAGATACGCAGTATTTT.

This clonotype was seen ten or more times. The chain joins TRBV6-5 to TRBJ2-2, with unresolved D. This CDR3 has 15 amino acids. Germline values: CDR1 MNHEY, CDR2 SVGAGI. The V and J ends lost 6 bases and 4 bases respectively, with 15 bases between them. The CDR3 reads CASSPQAVSTGELFF. In DNA form, the CDR3 reads TGTGCCAGCAGCCCCCAGGCGGTTAGCACCGGGGAGCTGTTTTTT.

This clonotype came up many times. The chain recombines TRBV10-3 with TRBJ2-3; no definite D call. CDR3 length: 15 amino acids. Germline V gives CDR1 ENHRY, CDR2 SYGVKD. V shed 4 bases and J shed 0 bases, with 11 bases lying between them. The CDR3 sequence: CAISVQQISTDTQYF. The CDR3, as DNA: TGTGCCATCAGTGTTCAACAAATTAGCACAGATACGCAGTATTTT.

This clonotype was counted many times. The rearrangement uses TRBV25-1 and TRBJ2-1; the D gene is possibly TRBD2 (6 bases). Germline V gene sequence: CDR1 MGHDK, CDR2 SYGVNS. The length of the CDR3 is 13 residues. Trimming took off 5 bases at V and 7 bases at J, with 12 bases between the two ends. The CDR3 sequence: CASSPLALNEQFF. CDR3 DNA: TGTGCCAGCAGTCCCCTAGCGCTAAATGAGCAGTTCTTC.

The sample holds many counts of this clonotype. The genes are TRBV2 and TRBJ2-1, with TRBD1 matching 10 bases. V was pared by 6 bases and J by 5 bases, with 4 bases of the junction left unmatched. This CDR3 is built from 14 residues. Germline V gives CDR1 SNHLY, CDR2 FYNNEI. CDR3 protein: CASRTGTGDNEQFF. DNA of the CDR3: TGTGCCAGCAGAACCGGGACAGGGGACAATGAGCAGTTCTTC.

On this clonotype: Just one base apart from a much larger clone, this may be a read error. The chain couples TRBV7-8 to TRBJ1-2; D is possibly TRBD1 (6 bases). The V gene's germline CDR1 is SGHVS and CDR2 FQNEAQ. The CDR3 consists of 17 residues. V lost 4 bases and J 8 bases, leaving 26 bases between the germline ends. CDR3 residues: CASSSVRGPKESPGYTF. The CDR3 nucleotides are TGTGCCAGCAGCTCCGTCCGGGGGCCCAAGGAGTCGCCCGGCTACACCTTC.

This rearrangement joins TRBV27 to TRBJ2-4, with TRBD2 matching 9 bases. The V segment lost 4 bases and the J segment 4 bases; nucleotides outside the gene matches: 11. The CDR3 consists of 17 residues. Germline V gene sequence: CDR1 MNHEY, CDR2 SMNVEV (reference sequence). CDR3 amino acids: CASSSPGKSGGKNIQYF. The CDR3 DNA reads as TGTGCCAGCAGTTCCCCGGGAAAAAGCGGGGGGAAAAACATTCAGTACTTC.

The sample holds many counts of this clonotype. V usage is TRBV5-1 and J usage is TRBJ1-3; D is unclear. V lost 0 bases to trimming and J lost 3 bases, with 7 bases between them. Germline V CDR1 and CDR2: SGHRS, YFSETQ. The CDR3 runs 14 residues. CDR3 in DNA: TGCGCCAGCAGCTTGGCTGGGGATGGAAACACCATATATTTT. Its translation: CASSLAGDGNTIYF.

This clonotype was seen repeatedly, ten times or more. The V gene is TRBV3-1, the J gene TRBJ2-1; TRBD2 matches at 9 bases. The germline gives CDR1 LGHDT, CDR2 YNNKEL (reference sequence). With V trimmed by 0 bases and J by 5 bases, 2 bases remained unmatched. The CDR3 is made up of 15 amino acids. Written as DNA, the CDR3 is TGTGCCAGCAGCCAAGAAGCGGGGGGCAACAATGAGCAGTTCTTC. Translating gives CASSQEAGGNNEQFF.

This clonotype was detected ten times or more. In DNA, the CDR3 is TGTGCCAGCAGCCGGCATACTCGACAGGGAGCTAACTATGGCTACACCTTC. This gives the protein CASSRHTRQGANYGYTF. This rearrangement joins TRBV14 to TRBJ1-2; TRBD1 aligns across 7 bases. Germline V gives CDR1 SGHDN, CDR2 FVKESK. Losses at the gene ends were 4 bases for V and 0 bases for J; bases not matched to a gene: 11. This CDR3 contains 17 residues.

The table lists this clonotype with a few counts. The chain couples TRBV12-3 or TRBV12-4 to TRBJ1-6, with 10 bases identical to TRBD1. The CDR3 length is 14 residues. Trimming cost V 4 bases and J 10 bases; bases outside gene matches: 4. The CDR3 nucleotides are TGTGCCAGCAGTTGGGACAGGGGCGGGTCACCCCTCCACTTT. This gives the protein CASSWDRGGSPLHF.

This clonotype has a handful of counts. V is TRBV6-5 and J is TRBJ1-2; no clear D gene. This CDR3 has 14 amino acids. V lost 2 bases and J lost 2, with 9 bases in between. Germline lookup yields CDR1 MNHEY and CDR2 SVGAGI. The CDR3 loop reads CASSYAARNYGYTF. As DNA, the CDR3 is TGTGCCAGCAGTTACGCAGCCCGAAACTATGGCTACACCTTC.

CDR3 amino acids: CSAMGREAFF. The CDR3 DNA reads as TGCAGTGCCATGGGGCGAGAGGCTTTCTTT. The chain links TRBV20-1 to TRBJ1-1, with a tentative D call TRBD1 (5 bases). Deletions cut 6 bases from V and 11 bases from J, with 13 bases between. The CDR3 extends over 10 amino acids. The germline V gene has CDR1 DFQATT and CDR2 SNEGSKA (reference sequence).

The rearrangement links TRBV14 to TRBJ1-1; a weak D match, TRBD1 (5 bases). V lost 4 bases to trimming and J lost 0 bases, with 12 bases between them. The CDR3 runs to 15 residues. CDR1 and CDR2 (germline): SGHDN, FVKESK. Here the CDR3 DNA reads TGTGCCAGCAGCCCATCTGGAGGGGTGAACACTGAAGCTTTCTTT. This codes for CASSPSGGVNTEAFF.

In this sample, this clonotype turned up a few times. The V gene is TRBV10-2, the J gene TRBJ1-5; D gene uncertain. Germline V CDR1 and CDR2: WSHSY, SAAADI. V lost 2 bases, J lost 5 bases, and 10 bases lay in between. CDR3 length: 14 amino acids. This CDR3 reads CASSEAGRDQPQHF. The CDR3 DNA reads TGCGCCAGCAGTGAGGCCGGACGGGATCAGCCCCAGCATTTT.

This clonotype was detected many times. J is TRBJ1-2 and V is TRBV5-1; D may be TRBD1 (5 bases). CDR3 size: 14 residues. V was pared by 3 bases and J by 8 bases, with 17 bases between. Germline lookup yields CDR1 SGHRS and CDR2 YFSETQ. The CDR3 bases are TGCGCCAGCAGCTCCGAAGGCAGGGTGGGAGGCTACACCTTC. Protein product: CASSSEGRVGGYTF.

The table lists this clonotype with many counts. The chain combines TRBV6-5 with TRBJ2-1; TRBD2 matches 12 bases. This CDR3 comprises 17 residues. V was clipped by 6 bases and J by 0 bases; unmatched bases: 6. CDR1 is MNHEY and CDR2 is SVGAGI in the germline V gene. DNA for the CDR3: TGTGCCAGCAGGGCGACTAGCGGGGGCGCCTCCTACAATGAGCAGTTCTTC. Amino acids: CASRATSGGASYNEQFF.

There are many counts of this clonotype. The chain combines TRBV20-1 with TRBJ2-4, with D perhaps matching TRBD1 or TRBD2 (7 bases each). The CDR3 consists of 16 residues. Germline loops: CDR1 DFQATT, CDR2 SNEGSKA (reference sequence). Between the trimmed V and J ends, which lost 6 bases and 4 bases, there was a span of 22 bases. This chain's CDR3 is CSARQGDREGKNIQYF. The CDR3 nucleotides read TGCAGTGCCCGCCAAGGAGACAGGGAGGGTAAAAACATTCAGTACTTC.

This clonotype was detected many times. The chain links TRBV5-6 to TRBJ2-1; 11 positions match TRBD1. Per germline, CDR1 SGHDT and CDR2 YYEEEE. With 2 bases clipped from V and 7 bases from J, the junction kept 11 bases outside the gene matches. The CDR3 length is 17 residues. The CDR3 DNA sequence: TGTGCCAGCAGCTTAGGACAGGGGGCGATCTTGCTAAATGAGCAGTTCTTC. Translation: CASSLGQGAILLNEQFF.

This clonotype is deemed medium-sized. V usage is TRBV7-2 and J usage is TRBJ1-1, with 8 bases fitting TRBD1. CDR3 length equals 16 residues. V lost 5 bases and J lost 5; bases outside the gene matches: 13. CDR1 and CDR2 (germline): SGHTA, FQGNSA. CDR3 in amino acids: CASSPGQGLCGTEAFF. The CDR3, as DNA: TGTGCCAGCAGCCCAGGACAGGGTTTGTGTGGGACTGAAGCTTTCTTT.

This clonotype appeared a few times. This rearrangement joins TRBV12-3 or TRBV12-4 to TRBJ1-1; D perhaps matches TRBD1 (6 bases). The CDR3 runs to 14 residues. V was trimmed by 7 bases and J by 8 bases, leaving 20 bases between them. CDR3 in DNA: TGTGCCAGCACCTACTCGACAGGCGCGTCGGAAGCTTTCTTT. It encodes CASTYSTGASEAFF.

The gene calls are TRBV7-2 and TRBJ2-3; 8 bases are shared with TRBD2. CDR1 SGHTA and CDR2 FQGNSA come from the germline V gene. V gave up 1 base and J gave up 10 bases; unmatched junction bases: 1. The CDR3 is made up of 12 amino acids. This chain's CDR3 is CASSLVGLAQYF. CDR3 nucleotide sequence: TGTGCCAGCAGCTTAGTGGGACTAGCGCAGTATTTT.

In its sample, this clonotype was seen many times. This chain links TRBV11-2 with TRBJ1-6; D may be TRBD1 (5 bases). CDR1 and CDR2 (germline): SGHAT, FQNNGV. CDR3 length: 15 amino acids. V was pared by 1 base and J by 9 bases, with 13 bases between. In DNA form, the CDR3 reads TGTGCCAGCAGCTTAGCTGGGGGTGACGGTTCACCCCTCCACTTT. Translated: CASSLAGGDGSPLHF.

In this sample, this clonotype turned up many times. The rearrangement links TRBV30 to TRBJ2-1; D may correspond to TRBD1 or TRBD2 (7 bases each). Trimming removed 3 bases from V and 4 bases from J, with 16 bases in between. This CDR3 is 15 amino acids long. Germline-derived CDR1 and CDR2 are GTSNPN and SVGIG (reference sequence). CDR3 bases: TGTGCCTGGAGCTCAGGGGGGGGGACATACAATGAGCAGTTCTTC. This sequence encodes CAWSSGGGTYNEQFF.

The sample holds many counts of this clonotype. The chain links TRBV18 to TRBJ2-1, with 9 bases that match TRBD1. From germline, CDR1 is KGHSH and CDR2 LQKENI. The trim removed 4 bases at V and 3 bases at J, leaving 4 bases unmatched. The CDR3 consists of 15 residues. CDR3 in amino acids: CASSQQGALYNEQFF. CDR3 DNA sequence: TGTGCCAGCTCACAACAGGGGGCACTCTACAATGAGCAGTTCTTC. The full variable domain, its missing parts supplied by reference TRBV18 and TRBJ2-1, is NAGVMQNPRHLVRRRGQEARLRCSPMKGHSHVYWYRQLPEEGLKFMVYLQKENIIDESGMPKERFSAEFPKEGPSILRIQQVVRGDSAAYFCASSQQGALYNEQFFGPGTRLTVL.

This clonotype was seen at least ten times. The chain couples TRBV11-2 to TRBJ2-4, with no clear D. Germline V gene sequence: CDR1 SGHAT, CDR2 FQNNGV. The CDR3 totals 17 residues. Deletions cut 3 bases from V and 1 base from J, with 16 bases between. The CDR3 protein is CASSFVRQRAAKNIQYF. CDR3 nucleotide sequence: TGTGCCAGCAGCTTCGTCCGCCAACGGGCGGCCAAAAACATTCAGTACTTC.

This clonotype showed up many times. The genes are TRBV5-4 and TRBJ1-4; TRBD1 aligns across 9 bases. The CDR3 has 13 amino acids. The V and J ends lost 3 bases and 8 bases, in that order; junction bases with no gene match: 2. Germline V gives CDR1 SGHNT, CDR2 YYREEE (reference sequence). Written as DNA, the CDR3 is TGTGCCAGCAGCTCGGACAGGGGCGAAAAACTGTTTTTT. Its protein is CASSSDRGEKLFF.

Ten or more counts support this clonotype. This chain connects TRBV12-3 or TRBV12-4 to TRBJ1-6; 7 bases agree with TRBD1. This CDR3 is 17 amino acids long. V dropped 3 bases and J dropped 7; count of bases not matched to a gene: 12. The CDR3 sequence: CASSFSFAGTENSPLHF. The CDR3 nucleotides read TGTGCCAGCAGTTTCTCCTTCGCCGGGACAGAAAATTCACCCCTCCACTTT.

This clonotype was observed a few times. The chain uses TRBV9 and TRBJ2-3; D unclear. The CDR3 extends over 14 amino acids. Trimming cost V 0 bases and J 2 bases, with 7 bases left between them. CDR1 SGDLS and CDR2 YYNGEE come from the germline V gene. The CDR3 spells CASSVEGYTDTQYF. CDR3 bases: TGTGCCAGCAGCGTAGAGGGTTACACAGATACGCAGTATTTT.

Ten or more counts support this clonotype. The chain employs TRBV6-2 or TRBV6-3 and TRBJ1-2; 7 nucleotides match TRBD1. Trimming at V came to 5 bases and at J to 0 bases, leaving 6 bases not matched to a gene. The CDR3 has 15 residues. The V gene's germline CDR1 is MNHEY and CDR2 SVGEGT. DNA of the CDR3: TGTGCCAGCAGTAGGACCGGGACAGCTAACTATGGCTACACCTTC. Amino acids: CASSRTGTANYGYTF.

This clonotype was observed at least ten times. The J gene is TRBJ1-5, the V gene TRBV3-1; TRBD1 might be the D (6 bases). There are 14 residues in the CDR3. Germline values: CDR1 LGHDT, CDR2 YNNKEL (reference sequence). Trimming stripped 4 bases from V and 5 bases from J, with 12 bases between. CDR3 coding DNA: TGTGCCAGCAGCCCCCGGACAGCCTATCAGCCCCAGCATTTT. Its protein is CASSPRTAYQPQHF.